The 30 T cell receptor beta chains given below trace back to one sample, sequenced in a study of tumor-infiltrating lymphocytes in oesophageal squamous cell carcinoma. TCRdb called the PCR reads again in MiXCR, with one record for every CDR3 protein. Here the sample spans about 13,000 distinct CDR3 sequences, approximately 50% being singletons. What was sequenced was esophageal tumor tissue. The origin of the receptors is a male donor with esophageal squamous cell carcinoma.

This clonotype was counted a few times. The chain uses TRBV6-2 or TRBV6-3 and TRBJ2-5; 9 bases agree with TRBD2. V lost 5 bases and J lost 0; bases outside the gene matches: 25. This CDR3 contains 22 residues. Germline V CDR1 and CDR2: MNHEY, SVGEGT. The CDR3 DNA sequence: TGTGCCAGCAGTCGAAGTCCCCTGACTAGCGGCTACATACCAAGGTACCAAGAGACCCAGTACTTC. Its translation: CASSRSPLTSGYIPRYQETQYF.

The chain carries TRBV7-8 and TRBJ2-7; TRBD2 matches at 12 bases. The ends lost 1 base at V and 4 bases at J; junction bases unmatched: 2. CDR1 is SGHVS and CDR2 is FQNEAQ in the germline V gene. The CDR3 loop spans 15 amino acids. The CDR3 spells CASSLEGTSGYEQYF. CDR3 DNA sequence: TGTGCCAGCAGCTTAGAGGGGACTAGCGGGTACGAGCAGTACTTC. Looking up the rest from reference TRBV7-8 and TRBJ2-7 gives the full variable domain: GAGVSQSPRYKVAKRGQDVALRCDPISGHVSLFWYQQALGQGPEFLTYFQNEAQLDKSGLPSDRFFAERPEGSVSTLKIQRTQQEDSAVYLCASSLEGTSGYEQYFGPGTRLTVT.

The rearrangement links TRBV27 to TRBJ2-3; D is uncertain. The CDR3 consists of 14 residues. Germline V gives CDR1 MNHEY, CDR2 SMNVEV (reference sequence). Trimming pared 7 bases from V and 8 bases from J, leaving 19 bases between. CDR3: CASKERFGRGTQYF. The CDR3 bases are TGTGCCAGCAAGGAGAGGTTTGGCCGCGGTACGCAGTATTTT.

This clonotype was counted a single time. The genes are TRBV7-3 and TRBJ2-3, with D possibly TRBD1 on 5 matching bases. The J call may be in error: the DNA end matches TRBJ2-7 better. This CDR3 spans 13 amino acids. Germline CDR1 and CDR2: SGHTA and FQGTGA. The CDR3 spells CASSLTRGSEQYF. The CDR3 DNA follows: TGTGCCAGCAGCTTAACTAGGGGCAGCGAGCAGTACTTC.

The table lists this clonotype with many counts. CDR3 nucleotide sequence: TGTGCCAGCAGCACACTACGGGGGGAAGTCGGGGAAAACATTCAGTACTTC. Translation gives CASSTLRGEVGENIQYF. The rearrangement joins TRBV5-5 to TRBJ2-4; 7 nucleotides agree with TRBD2. The V gene end was trimmed by 4 bases and the J gene end by 5 bases; junction bases not matched to a gene: 15. CDR3 length equals 17 residues. Germline V gene sequence: CDR1 SGHKS, CDR2 YYEKEE (reference sequence). The complete variable domain, with remaining parts taken from reference TRBV5-5 and TRBJ2-4, reads DAGVTQSPTHLIKTRGQQVTLRCSPISGHKSVSWYQQVLGQGPQFIFQYYEKEERGRGNFPDRFSARQFPNYSSELNVNALLLGDSALYLCASSTLRGEVGENIQYFGAGTRLSVL.

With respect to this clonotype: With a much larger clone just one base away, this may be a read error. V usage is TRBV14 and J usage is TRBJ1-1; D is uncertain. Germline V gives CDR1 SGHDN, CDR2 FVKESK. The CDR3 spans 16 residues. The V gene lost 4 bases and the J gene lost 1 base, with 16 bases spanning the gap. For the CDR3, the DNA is TGTGCCAGCAGCCTGCCCCCCCTAGGCGGGAACACTGAAGCTTTCTTT. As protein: CASSLPPLGGNTEAFF.

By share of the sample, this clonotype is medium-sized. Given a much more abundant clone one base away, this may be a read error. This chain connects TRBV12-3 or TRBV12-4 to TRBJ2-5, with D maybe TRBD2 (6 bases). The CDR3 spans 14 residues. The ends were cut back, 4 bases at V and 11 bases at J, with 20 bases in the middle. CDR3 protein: CASSWASVYNEQYF. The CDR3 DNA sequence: TGTGCCAGCAGTTGGGCTAGCGTGTACAATGAGCAGTACTTC.

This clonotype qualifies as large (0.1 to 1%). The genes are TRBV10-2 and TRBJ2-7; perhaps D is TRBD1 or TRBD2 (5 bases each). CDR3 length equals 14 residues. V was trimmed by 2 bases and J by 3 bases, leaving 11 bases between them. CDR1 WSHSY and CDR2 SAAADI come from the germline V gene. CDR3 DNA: TGCGCCAGCAGTGAGCCGGGACCGCACTACGAGCAGTACTTC. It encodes CASSEPGPHYEQYF.

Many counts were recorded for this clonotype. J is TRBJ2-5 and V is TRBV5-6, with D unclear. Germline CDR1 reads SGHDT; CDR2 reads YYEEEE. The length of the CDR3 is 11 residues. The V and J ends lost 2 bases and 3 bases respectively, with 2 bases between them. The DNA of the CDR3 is TGTGCCAGCAGCTTCGAAGAGACCCAGTACTTC. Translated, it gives CASSFEETQYF.

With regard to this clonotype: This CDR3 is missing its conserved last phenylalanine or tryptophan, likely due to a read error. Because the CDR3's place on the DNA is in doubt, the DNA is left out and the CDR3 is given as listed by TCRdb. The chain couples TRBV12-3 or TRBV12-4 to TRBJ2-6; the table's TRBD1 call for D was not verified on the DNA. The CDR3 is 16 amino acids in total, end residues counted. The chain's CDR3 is CASSLWGQGSEQYFGA.

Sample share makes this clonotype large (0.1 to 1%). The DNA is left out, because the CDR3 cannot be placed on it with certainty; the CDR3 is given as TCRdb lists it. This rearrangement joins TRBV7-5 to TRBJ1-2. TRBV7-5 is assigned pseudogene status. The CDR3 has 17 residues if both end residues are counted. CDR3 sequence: CISVPEPPTPRDYGYTF.

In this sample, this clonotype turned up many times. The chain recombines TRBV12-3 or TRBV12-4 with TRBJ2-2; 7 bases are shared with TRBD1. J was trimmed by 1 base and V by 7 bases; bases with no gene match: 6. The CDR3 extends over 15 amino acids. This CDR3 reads CASTRGWGNTGELFF. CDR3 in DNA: TGTGCCAGCACCAGGGGGTGGGGGAACACCGGGGAGCTGTTTTTT.

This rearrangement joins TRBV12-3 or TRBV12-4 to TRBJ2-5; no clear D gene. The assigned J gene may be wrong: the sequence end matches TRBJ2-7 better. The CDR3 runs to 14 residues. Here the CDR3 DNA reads TGTGCCAGCAGCCTAGGACGGTGGGGCTACGAGCAGTACTTC. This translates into CASSLGRWGYEQYF.

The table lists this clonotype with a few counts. The DNA of the CDR3 is TGTGCCAGCAGTTCTCTCATAGCGGGAGCGGGATATGAGCAGTTCTTC. It specifies CASSSLIAGAGYEQFF. This sequence joins TRBV12-3 or TRBV12-4 and TRBJ2-4, with TRBD2 identical over 9 bases. The J call may be in error: the DNA end matches TRBJ2-1 better. The CDR3 spans 16 residues.

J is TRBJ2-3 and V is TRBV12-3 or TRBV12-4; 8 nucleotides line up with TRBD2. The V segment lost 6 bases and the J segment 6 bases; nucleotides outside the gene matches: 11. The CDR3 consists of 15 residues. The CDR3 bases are TGTGCCAGCAGAAAAAAGCGGGAGTGGTTGGATACGCAGTATTTT. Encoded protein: CASRKKREWLDTQYF.

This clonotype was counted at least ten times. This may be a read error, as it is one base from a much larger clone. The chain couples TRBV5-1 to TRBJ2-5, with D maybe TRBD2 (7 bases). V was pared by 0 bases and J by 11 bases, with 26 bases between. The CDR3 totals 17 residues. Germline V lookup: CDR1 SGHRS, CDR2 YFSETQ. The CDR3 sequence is CASSLVVAGKGDNEQYF. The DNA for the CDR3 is TGCGCCAGCAGCTTGGTGGTAGCGGGTAAGGGGGACAATGAGCAGTACTTC. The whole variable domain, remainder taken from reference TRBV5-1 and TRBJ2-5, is KAGVTQTPRYLIKTRGQQVTLSCSPISGHRSVSWYQQTPGQGLQFLFEYFSETQRNKGNFPGRFSGRQFSNSRSEMNVSTLELGDSALYLCASSLVVAGKGDNEQYFGPGTRLLVL.

Written as DNA, the CDR3 is TGTGCCAGCAGTTTGTATTCGGAAAGCTGGAGGCAGTACTTC. Protein sequence: CASSLYSESWRQYF. This chain joins TRBV12-3 or TRBV12-4 and TRBJ2-1; D is ambiguous. Judging by the DNA end, TRBJ2-7 fits better; the J call may be wrong. The CDR3 has 14 residues.

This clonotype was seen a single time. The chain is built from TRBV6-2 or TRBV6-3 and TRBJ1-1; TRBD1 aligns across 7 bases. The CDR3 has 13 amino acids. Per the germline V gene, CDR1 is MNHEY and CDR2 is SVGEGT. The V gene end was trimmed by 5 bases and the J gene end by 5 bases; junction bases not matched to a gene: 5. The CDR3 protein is CASSVGGGTEAFF. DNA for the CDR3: TGTGCCAGCAGTGTAGGGGGCGGAACTGAAGCTTTCTTT.

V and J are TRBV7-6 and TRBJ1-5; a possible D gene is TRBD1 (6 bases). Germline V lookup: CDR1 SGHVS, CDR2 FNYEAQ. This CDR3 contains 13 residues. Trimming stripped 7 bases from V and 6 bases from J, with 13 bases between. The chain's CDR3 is CASNEGESQPQHF. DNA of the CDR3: TGTGCCAGCAACGAGGGGGAGAGTCAGCCCCAGCATTTT.

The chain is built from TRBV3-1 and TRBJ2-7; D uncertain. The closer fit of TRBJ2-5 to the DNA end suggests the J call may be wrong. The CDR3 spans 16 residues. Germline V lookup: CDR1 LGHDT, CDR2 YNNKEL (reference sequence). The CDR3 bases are TGTGCCAGCAGCCTAGAATCCCCCCCCCCGAAAGAGACCCAGTACTTC. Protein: CASSLESPPPKETQYF.

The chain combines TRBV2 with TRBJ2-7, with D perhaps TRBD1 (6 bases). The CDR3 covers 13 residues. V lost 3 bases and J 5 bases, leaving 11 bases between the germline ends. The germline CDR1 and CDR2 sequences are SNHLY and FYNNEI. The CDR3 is CASSDRGFNEQYF. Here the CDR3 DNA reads TGTGCCAGCAGTGACAGGGGATTCAACGAGCAGTACTTC.

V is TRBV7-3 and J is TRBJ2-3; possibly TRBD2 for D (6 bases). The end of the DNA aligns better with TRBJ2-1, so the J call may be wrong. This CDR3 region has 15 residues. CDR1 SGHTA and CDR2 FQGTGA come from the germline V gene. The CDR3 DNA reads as TGTGCCAGCAGCTTATCCGGGAGTATCCACAATGAGCAGTTCTTC. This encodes CASSLSGSIHNEQFF.

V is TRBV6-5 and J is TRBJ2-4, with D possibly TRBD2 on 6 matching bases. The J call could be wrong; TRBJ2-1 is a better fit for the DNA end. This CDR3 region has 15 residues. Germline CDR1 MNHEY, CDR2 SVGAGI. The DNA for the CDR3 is TGTGCCGGCTCTGGTGGGCTAGCGTCCTACAATGAGCAGTTCTTC. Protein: CAGSGGLASYNEQFF.

The CDR3 DNA follows: TGTGCCAGCAGCCCAAAGGGGCCACCGACAGAGAACAATGAGCAGTTCTTC. Amino acid sequence: CASSPKGPPTENNEQFF. This chain uses TRBV7-3 with TRBJ2-5, with D perhaps TRBD1 (5 bases). The J call may not be correct, given that the DNA end is closer to TRBJ2-1. Germline CDR1 and CDR2: SGHTA and FQGTGA. This CDR3 has 17 amino acids.

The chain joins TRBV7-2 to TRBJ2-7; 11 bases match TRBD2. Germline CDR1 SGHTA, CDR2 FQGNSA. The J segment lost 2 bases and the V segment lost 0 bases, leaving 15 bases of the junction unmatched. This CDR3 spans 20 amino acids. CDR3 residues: CASSLAVGPRIAGGPYEQYF. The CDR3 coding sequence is TGTGCCAGCAGCTTAGCGGTGGGGCCCCGAATAGCGGGAGGGCCCTACGAGCAGTACTTC. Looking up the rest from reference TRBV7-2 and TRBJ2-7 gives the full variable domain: GAGVSQSPSNKVTEKGKDVELRCDPISGHTALYWYRQSLGQGLEFLIYFQGNSAPDKSGLPSDRFSAERTGGSVSTLTIQRTQQEDSAVYLCASSLAVGPRIAGGPYEQYFGPGTRLTVT.

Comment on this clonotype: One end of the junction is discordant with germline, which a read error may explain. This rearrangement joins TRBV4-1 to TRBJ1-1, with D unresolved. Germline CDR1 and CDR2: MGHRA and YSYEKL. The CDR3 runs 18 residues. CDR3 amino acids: CASSQGRVSSLNTGELYF. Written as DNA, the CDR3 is TGCGCCAGCAGCCAGGGGAGGGTTTCCTCTTTGAACACCGGGGAGCTGTATTTT.

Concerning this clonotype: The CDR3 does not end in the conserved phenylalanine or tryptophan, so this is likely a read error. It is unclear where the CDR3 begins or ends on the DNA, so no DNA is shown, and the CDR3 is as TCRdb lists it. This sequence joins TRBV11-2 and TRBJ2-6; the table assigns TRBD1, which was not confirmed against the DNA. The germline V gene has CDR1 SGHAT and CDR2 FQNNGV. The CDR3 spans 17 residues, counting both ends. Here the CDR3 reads CASSFYEGARYEQYFGP.

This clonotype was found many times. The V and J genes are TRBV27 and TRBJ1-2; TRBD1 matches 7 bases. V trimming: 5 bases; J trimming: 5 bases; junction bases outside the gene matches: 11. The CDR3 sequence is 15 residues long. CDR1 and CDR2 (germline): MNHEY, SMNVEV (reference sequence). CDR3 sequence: CASSPSRQGRYGYTF. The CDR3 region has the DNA TGTGCCAGCAGTCCCTCTCGACAGGGTAGATATGGCTACACCTTC.

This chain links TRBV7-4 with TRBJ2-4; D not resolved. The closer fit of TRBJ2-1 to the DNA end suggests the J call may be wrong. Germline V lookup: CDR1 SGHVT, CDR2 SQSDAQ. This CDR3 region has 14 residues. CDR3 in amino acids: CASSLDIEPYEQFF. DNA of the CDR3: TGTGCCAGCAGCTTAGATATAGAGCCCTACGAGCAGTTCTTC.

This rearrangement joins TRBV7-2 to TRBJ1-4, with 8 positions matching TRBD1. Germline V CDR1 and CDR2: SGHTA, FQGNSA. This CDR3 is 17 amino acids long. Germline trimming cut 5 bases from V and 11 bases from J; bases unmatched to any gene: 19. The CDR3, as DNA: TGTGCCAGCAGCCTCCACCCCCCCGGGACAGGACTTGAGAAACTGTTTTTT. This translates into CASSLHPPGTGLEKLFF. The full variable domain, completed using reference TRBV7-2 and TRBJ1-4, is GAGVSQSPSNKVTEKGKDVELRCDPISGHTALYWYRQSLGQGLEFLIYFQGNSAPDKSGLPSDRFSAERTGGSVSTLTIQRTQQEDSAVYLCASSLHPPGTGLEKLFFGSGTQLSVL.